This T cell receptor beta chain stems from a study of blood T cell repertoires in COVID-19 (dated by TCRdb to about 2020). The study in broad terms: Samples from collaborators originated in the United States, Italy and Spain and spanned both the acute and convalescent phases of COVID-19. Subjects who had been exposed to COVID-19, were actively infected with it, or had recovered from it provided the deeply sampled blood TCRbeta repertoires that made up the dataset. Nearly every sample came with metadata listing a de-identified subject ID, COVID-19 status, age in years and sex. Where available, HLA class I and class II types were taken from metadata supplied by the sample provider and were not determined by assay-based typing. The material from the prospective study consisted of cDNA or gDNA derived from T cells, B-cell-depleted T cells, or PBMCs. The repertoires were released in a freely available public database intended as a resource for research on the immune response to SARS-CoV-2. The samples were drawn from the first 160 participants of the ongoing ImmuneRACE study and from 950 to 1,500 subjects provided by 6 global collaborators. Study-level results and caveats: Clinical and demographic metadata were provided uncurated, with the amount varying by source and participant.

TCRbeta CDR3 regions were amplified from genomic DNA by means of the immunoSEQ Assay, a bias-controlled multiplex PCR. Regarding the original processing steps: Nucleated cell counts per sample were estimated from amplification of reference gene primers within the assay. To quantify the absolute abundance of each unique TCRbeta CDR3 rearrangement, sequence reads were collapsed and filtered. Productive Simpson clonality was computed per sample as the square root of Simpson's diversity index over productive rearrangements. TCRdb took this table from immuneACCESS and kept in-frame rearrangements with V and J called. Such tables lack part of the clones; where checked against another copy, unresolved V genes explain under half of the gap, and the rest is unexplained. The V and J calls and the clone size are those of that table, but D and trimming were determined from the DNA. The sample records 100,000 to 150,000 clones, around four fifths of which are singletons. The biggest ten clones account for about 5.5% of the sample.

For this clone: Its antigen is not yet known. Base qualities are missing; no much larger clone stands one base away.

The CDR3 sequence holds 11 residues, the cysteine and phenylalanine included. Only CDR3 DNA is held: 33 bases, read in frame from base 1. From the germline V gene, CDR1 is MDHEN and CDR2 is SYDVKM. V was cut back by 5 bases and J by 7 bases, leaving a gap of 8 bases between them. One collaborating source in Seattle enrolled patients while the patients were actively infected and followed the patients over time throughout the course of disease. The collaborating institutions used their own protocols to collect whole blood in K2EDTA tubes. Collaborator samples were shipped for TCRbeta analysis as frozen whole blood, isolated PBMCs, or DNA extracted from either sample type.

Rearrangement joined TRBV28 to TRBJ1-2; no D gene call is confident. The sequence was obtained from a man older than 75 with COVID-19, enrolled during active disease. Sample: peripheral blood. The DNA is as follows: TGTGCCAGCAGTATTTCAGGTGGCTACACCTTC. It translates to CASSISGGYTF.